This paragraph reports one T cell receptor (beta chain). What it recognizes is unknown. This record comes from a study of cytomegalovirus exposure and HLA in healthy donors. Points from the study as a whole: There were a few CMV-associated chains whose specificity for CMV antigens was confirmed in vitro.

The primer mix had 60 Vbeta and 13 Jbeta primers. Authors' data handling: It was a later analysis that counted about 80 million unique TCR beta chains, of which approximately 9.9 million were shared. Produced via immunoSEQ multiplex PCR; TCRdb's table is partial and in-frame only. That table gives V, J and clone size, and the DNA gave D and trimming. The sample lists 150,000 to 200,000 clones; around 78% were seen once. V was clipped by 1 base and J by 1 base, with 13 bases between them. CDR1 and CDR2 from the germline V gene are SGHRS and YFSETQ. The CDR3 runs 16 residues. The donors gave bone marrow, and they were healthy.

V usage is TRBV5-1 and J usage is TRBJ2-3; unclear D gene. The TCR sequence derives from a woman between 40 and 50 years old in good health and CMV-seronegative. What was sequenced was PBMCs. In nucleotides, the CDR3 is TGCGCCAGCAGCTTGCCGTTGACTGCGGGCACAGATACGCAGTATTTT. Translated: CASSLPLTAGTDTQYF.